This T cell receptor beta chain was observed in a study of T cell repertoires in cytomegalovirus infection. Study information: Both CMV infection and a matching HLA type were indicated by public TCR beta signatures. Study-wide findings and caveats: HLA-C-restricted CMV-specific TCR beta clonotypes prevailed in the ex vivo response.

The CDR3 is 14 amino acids. V shed 2 bases and J shed 4 bases, with 8 bases lying between them. Germline V lookup: CDR1 PRHDT, CDR2 FYEKMQ (reference sequence). In the case of this clonotype: Its antigen is as yet unknown.

TCRdb re-called the reads with MiXCR, one entry per CDR3 protein. This sample has roughly 800,000 distinct CDR3 sequences, with almost 30% found just once. The source of this sequence is a human donor in good health (CMV status not recorded). Some clones in this sample may be carry-over from other donors' samples. The sequences come from cultured CD8+ T cells from PBMCs, collected from culture after CMV antigen stimulation. The chain carries TRBV13 and TRBJ2-2, with TRBD2 as a possible D gene (5 bases). DNA for the CDR3: TGTGCCAGCAGCTTACAGCGGCGCACCGGGGAGCTGTTTTTT. The encoded protein is CASSLQRRTGELFF.